These T cell receptor beta chains were read from a single sample in a study of shared clonotypes between healthy human individuals. Sequenced by immunoSEQ multiplex PCR; TCRdb stores in-frame clones only, minus some. This sample yields roughly 2,000,000 clones, of which roughly 93% are seen a single time; 1.5% to 2% belongs to the top ten. The sequenced sample was naive CD8+ T cells from PBMCs. The receptors here all came from a man aged 18 to 30 in good health. Some clones in this sample may be carry-over from other donors' samples. Both conserved end residues are part of each CDR3. Each record gives: CDR3 protein, CDR3 DNA, D gene, clone size, J gene, CDR3 length, V gene. A D gene is named only where the DNA matches it firmly. Expanded clones get a size class; other rows say once, few or many, or leave the size out.

cdr3_aa: CASSNRGYEQYF
cdr3_nt: TGTGCCAGTAGTAATCGCGGGTACGAGCAGTACTTC
d_call: NA
clone_size: NA
j_call: TRBJ2-7
cdr3_length: 12
v_call: TRBV19

cdr3_aa: CASSEGDSYEQYF
cdr3_nt: TGTGCCAGCAGTGAAGGAGACTCCTACGAGCAGTACTTC
d_call: NA
clone_size: NA
j_call: TRBJ2-7
cdr3_length: 13
v_call: TRBV6-1

cdr3_aa: CASSQGQGFYEQYF
cdr3_nt: TGTGCCAGCAGCCAAGGACAGGGTTTCTATGAGCAGTACTTC
d_call: TRBD1
clone_size: NA
j_call: TRBJ2-7
cdr3_length: 14
v_call: TRBV27

cdr3_aa: CASSASSYNEQFF
cdr3_nt: TGTGCCAGTAGCGCTAGCTCCTACAATGAGCAGTTCTTC
d_call: NA
clone_size: NA
j_call: TRBJ2-1
cdr3_length: 13
v_call: TRBV19

cdr3_aa: CASSYLAESSYNEQFF
cdr3_nt: TGTGCCAGCAGTTATCTAGCGGAGAGCTCCTACAATGAGCAGTTCTTC
d_call: TRBD2
clone_size: NA
j_call: TRBJ2-1
cdr3_length: 16
v_call: TRBV27

cdr3_aa: CASSGTGINEQFF
cdr3_nt: TGTGCCAGCAGCGGAACAGGGATCAATGAGCAGTTCTTC
d_call: NA
clone_size: NA
j_call: TRBJ2-1
cdr3_length: 13
v_call: TRBV9

cdr3_aa: CASSPSEGGDYEQYF
cdr3_nt: TGTGCCAGCAGCCCCTCCGAGGGAGGTGACTACGAGCAGTACTTC
d_call: NA
clone_size: NA
j_call: TRBJ2-7
cdr3_length: 15
v_call: TRBV11-1

cdr3_aa: CSVEGGRHYGYTF
cdr3_nt: TGCAGCGTTGAAGGTGGGCGTCACTATGGCTACACCTTC
d_call: NA
clone_size: NA
j_call: TRBJ1-2
cdr3_length: 13
v_call: TRBV29-1

cdr3_aa: CASSLQGYGNTGELFF
cdr3_nt: TGTGCCAGCAGCTTACAGGGTTACGGGAACACCGGGGAGCTGTTTTTT
d_call: NA
clone_size: NA
j_call: TRBJ2-2
cdr3_length: 16
v_call: TRBV5-6

cdr3_aa: CASSLELGWGDSYEQYF
cdr3_nt: TGTGCCAGCAGCTTAGAGCTGGGGTGGGGGGACAGCTACGAGCAGTACTTC
d_call: NA
clone_size: NA
j_call: TRBJ2-7
cdr3_length: 17
v_call: TRBV11-2

cdr3_aa: CASSGRQGPFLNYGYTF
cdr3_nt: TGTGCCAGCAGTGGTCGACAGGGACCTTTCCTTAACTATGGCTACACCTTC
d_call: TRBD1
clone_size: once
j_call: TRBJ1-2
cdr3_length: 17
v_call: TRBV6-1

cdr3_aa: CASRATAGETQYF
cdr3_nt: TGTGCCAGCAGGGCCACCGCGGGGGAGACCCAGTACTTC
d_call: NA
clone_size: NA
j_call: TRBJ2-5
cdr3_length: 13
v_call: TRBV7-9

cdr3_aa: CATSRVPGGETQYF
cdr3_nt: TGTGCCACCAGCAGAGTACCGGGCGGAGAGACCCAGTACTTC
d_call: NA
clone_size: NA
j_call: TRBJ2-5
cdr3_length: 14
v_call: TRBV15

cdr3_aa: CASGPRSGPNEQFF
cdr3_nt: TGTGCCAGCGGTCCTCGCTCCGGTCCCAATGAGCAGTTCTTC
d_call: NA
clone_size: NA
j_call: TRBJ2-1
cdr3_length: 14
v_call: TRBV25-1

cdr3_aa: CASSPRAAWGDTEAFF
cdr3_nt: TGTGCCAGCAGCCCCCGGGCGGCCTGGGGGGACACTGAAGCTTTCTTT
d_call: NA
clone_size: NA
j_call: TRBJ1-1
cdr3_length: 16
v_call: TRBV13

cdr3_aa: CASSLPTDSYEQYF
cdr3_nt: TGTGCCAGCAGCTTACCGACAGATTCTTACGAGCAGTACTTC
d_call: NA
clone_size: NA
j_call: TRBJ2-7
cdr3_length: 14
v_call: TRBV7-8

cdr3_aa: CASSQDRRTGPYEQYF
cdr3_nt: TGCGCCAGCAGCCAAGATCGACGGACAGGCCCCTACGAGCAGTACTTC
d_call: TRBD1
clone_size: NA
j_call: TRBJ2-7
cdr3_length: 16
v_call: TRBV4-1